This entry describes one TCR beta chain. Its antigen is not identified. This record comes from a study of response to subunit inactivated influenza vaccine. The study, taken as a whole, reports: Authors suggested seasonal influenza vaccinations each recruit few new T cells.

With 0 bases removed from V and 1 base from J, the gap between germline ends came to 12 bases. Germline assignment: CDR1 LGHNA and CDR2 YSLEER. The CDR3 contains 16 residues. TCRdb passed the RT-PCR reads through MiXCR, listing each CDR3 protein once. Among around 190,000 distinct CDR3 sequences, about an eighth were seen once, and the ten largest hold roughly 24%. This TCR was recovered from a middle-aged man who received an inactivated influenza vaccine. The chain combines TRBV4-3 with TRBJ2-5, with a possible D match to TRBD2 (6 bases). The sequences come from CD8+ T cells sorted from PBMCs, collected more than 4 days after vaccination. The CDR3, as DNA: TGCGCCAGCAGCCAAGAACACGGGAGCCTCCAAGAGACCCAGTACTTC. This encodes CASSQEHGSLQETQYF.